The T cell receptor beta chain under discussion was sequenced for a study of shared clonotypes between healthy human individuals. Naive CD8 isolation took CD45RO-negative cells positively selected for CCR7 and excluded terminally differentiated effector memory CD45RA+ cells. Method: immunoSEQ multiplex PCR; TCRdb's copy keeps in-frame clones and lacks some. The sample shows some 2 million clones, roughly 94% of them seen only once. The CDR3 is 13 residues long. Between the trimmed V and J ends, which lost 6 bases and 4 bases, there was a span of 12 bases. Per the germline V gene, CDR1 is MNHEY and CDR2 is SVGAGI. This clone was seen a single time.

This TCR was recovered from a man younger than 30 in good health. V gene TRBV6-5 combines with J gene TRBJ1-1; a possible D gene is TRBD1 (5 bases). Specimen: naive CD8+ T cells sorted from blood. The CDR3 DNA follows: TGTGCCAGCAGCCCGCCGGGGGGCACTGAAGCTTTCTTT. Translation gives CASSPPGGTEAFF.